This T cell receptor beta chain was sequenced in a study of T cells in Graves' hyperthyroidism and ophthalmopathy. Only a few counts were recorded for this clonotype. V lost 4 bases, J lost 0 bases, and 14 bases lay in between. Germline CDR1 is DFQATT and CDR2 is SNEGSKA (reference sequence). This CDR3 spans 15 amino acids. Newly diagnosed hyperthyroidism, duration under 2 months, in patients aged 18 to 65. The PBMCs had their origin in 7.5 to 10 ml of fresh peripheral blood. Amplified TCR beta CDR3 regions came from RNA transcripts. In the first-round RT-PCR of the TCR CDR3, the HTBI primer set was used. TCRdb reprocessed the multiplex PCR reads via MiXCR and lists one record per CDR3 protein. The table has about 130,000 distinct CDR3 sequences, roughly a fifth seen once; the top ten hold roughly 73%.

Sequencing was performed on blood. The TCR was taken from a woman aged 45-65 years with Graves' hyperthyroidism that later progressed to Graves' ophthalmopathy. The V call is TRBV20-1, the J call TRBJ2-3; no firm D call. The CDR3 sequence: CSATHSLHSTDTQYF. CDR3 coding DNA: TGCAGTGCTACCCACAGTCTACATAGCACAGATACGCAGTATTTT.